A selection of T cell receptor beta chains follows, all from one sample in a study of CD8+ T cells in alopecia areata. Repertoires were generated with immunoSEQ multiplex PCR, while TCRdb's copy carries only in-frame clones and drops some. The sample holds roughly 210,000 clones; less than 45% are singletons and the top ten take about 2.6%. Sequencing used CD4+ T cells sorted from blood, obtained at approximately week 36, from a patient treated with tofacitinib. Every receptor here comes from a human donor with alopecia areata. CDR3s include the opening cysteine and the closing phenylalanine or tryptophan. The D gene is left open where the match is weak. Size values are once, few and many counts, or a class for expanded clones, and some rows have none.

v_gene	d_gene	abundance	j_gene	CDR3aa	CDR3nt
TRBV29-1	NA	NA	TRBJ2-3	CSVERDSTDTQYF	TGCAGCGTTGAAAGGGACAGCACAGATACGCAGTATTTT
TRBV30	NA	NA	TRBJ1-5	CAWSWRRDQPQHF	TGTGCCTGGAGTTGGAGGAGAGATCAGCCCCAGCATTTT
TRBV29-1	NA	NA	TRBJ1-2	CSVHNLGGGGRYTF	TGCAGCGTCCATAACCTGGGGGGCGGCGGACGCTACACCTTC
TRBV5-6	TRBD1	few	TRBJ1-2	CASSLDQGVHGYTF	TGTGCCAGCAGCTTGGATCAGGGGGTACATGGCTACACCTTC
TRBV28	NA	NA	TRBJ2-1	CASSFSREQFF	TGTGCCAGCAGCTTTAGTAGGGAGCAGTTCTTC
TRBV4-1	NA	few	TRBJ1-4	CASSQEVFQVTNEKLFF	TGCGCCAGCAGCCAAGAAGTTTTCCAAGTAACTAATGAAAAACTGTTTTTT
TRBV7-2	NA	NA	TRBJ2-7	CASSLLGSYEQYF	TGTGCCAGCAGCTTATTGGGTTCCTACGAGCAGTACTTC
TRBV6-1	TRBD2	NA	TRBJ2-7	CASSEVGGLSEQYF	TGTGCCAGCAGTGAAGTCGGGGGGTTGAGCGAGCAGTACTTC
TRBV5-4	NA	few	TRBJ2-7	CASSLQGRGSYEQYF	TGTGCCAGCAGCTTGCAGGGGCGAGGGTCCTACGAGCAGTACTTC
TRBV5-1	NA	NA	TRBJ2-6	CASSLWQPGANVLTF	TGCGCCAGCAGCTTGTGGCAACCCGGGGCCAACGTCCTGACTTTC
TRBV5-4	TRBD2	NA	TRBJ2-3	CASSLDGLAGSTDTQYF	TGTGCCAGCAGCTTAGATGGACTAGCTGGTAGCACAGATACGCAGTATTTT
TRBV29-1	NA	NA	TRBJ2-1	CSVGNGSGEQFF	TGCAGCGTTGGAAACGGCTCCGGAGAGCAGTTCTTC
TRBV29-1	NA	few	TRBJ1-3	CSVAPSGNTIYF	TGCAGCGTCGCCCCGTCTGGAAACACCATATATTTT
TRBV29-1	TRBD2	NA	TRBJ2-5	CSASLGGRLGETQYF	TGCAGCGCTAGCTTAGGCGGGAGACTGGGAGAGACCCAGTACTTC
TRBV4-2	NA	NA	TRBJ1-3	CASSPQTERGNTIYF	TGTGCCAGCAGCCCCCAGACAGAGCGCGGAAACACCATATATTTT
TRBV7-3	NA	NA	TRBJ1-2	CASSHDEGSYGYTF	TGCGCCAGCAGCCACGATGAGGGGTCCTATGGCTACACCTTC
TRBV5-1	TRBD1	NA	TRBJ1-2	CASSPGGPNYGYTF	TGCGCCAGCAGTCCAGGGGGACCTAACTATGGCTACACCTTC
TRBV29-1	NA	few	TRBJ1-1	CSGTRGTEAFF	TGCAGCGGAACACGGGGCACTGAAGCTTTCTTT
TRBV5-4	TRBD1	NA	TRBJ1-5	CASSQQGTDQPQHF	TGTGCCAGCAGCCAACAGGGGACCGATCAGCCCCAGCATTTT
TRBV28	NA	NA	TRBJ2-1	CASGGRENEQFF	TGTGCCAGCGGGGGCCGGGAGAATGAGCAGTTCTTC
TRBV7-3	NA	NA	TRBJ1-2	CASSLTTGGYTF	TGTGCCAGCAGCTTGACGACAGGCGGCTACACCTTC
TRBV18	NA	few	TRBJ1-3	CASRENSGNTIYF	TGTGCCAGCCGAGAGAACAGTGGAAACACCATATATTTT
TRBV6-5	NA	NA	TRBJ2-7	CASSYFGGGWVEQYF	TGTGCCAGCAGTTACTTCGGGGGAGGTTGGGTCGAGCAGTACTTC
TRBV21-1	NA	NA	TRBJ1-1	CASSKATGRNTEAFF	TGTGCCAGCAGCAAAGCGACAGGGAGGAACACTGAAGCTTTCTTT
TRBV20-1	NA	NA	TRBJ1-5	CSAREGQPQHF	TGCAGTGCTAGAGAGGGTCAGCCCCAGCATTTT
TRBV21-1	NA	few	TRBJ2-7	CASSPTSGSYEQYF	TGTGCCAGCAGTCCGACTAGCGGCTCCTACGAGCAGTACTTC
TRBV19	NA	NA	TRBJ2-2	CASSLTVNTGELFF	TGTGCCAGTAGTCTGACGGTGAACACCGGGGAGCTGTTTTTT
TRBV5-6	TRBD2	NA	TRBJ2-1	CASSRSRTSGVNEQFF	TGTGCCAGCAGCCGCTCCCGGACTAGCGGCGTCAATGAGCAGTTCTTC
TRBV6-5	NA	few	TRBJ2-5	CASSYGDTSPGETQYF	TGTGCCAGCAGTTACGGGGACACCTCTCCAGGGGAGACCCAGTACTTC
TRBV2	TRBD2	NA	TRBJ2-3	CASSATSGRVLTDTQYF	TGTGCCAGCAGTGCGACTAGCGGGAGGGTCCTCACAGATACGCAGTATTTT
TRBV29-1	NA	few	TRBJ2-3	CSVEVADTQYF	TGCAGCGTTGAAGTCGCAGATACGCAGTATTTT
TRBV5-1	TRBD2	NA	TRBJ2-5	CASSFSPAGGPETQYF	TGCGCCAGCAGCTTTAGCCCAGCGGGAGGGCCAGAGACCCAGTACTTC
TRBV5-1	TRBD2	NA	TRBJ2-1	CASSLQREGLDEQFF	TGCGCCAGCAGCTTGCAGCGGGAGGGCCTGGATGAGCAGTTCTTC
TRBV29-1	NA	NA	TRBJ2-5	CSVDKGGETQYF	TGCAGCGTTGATAAGGGGGGAGAGACCCAGTACTTC
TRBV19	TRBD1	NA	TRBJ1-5	CATADRGNQPQHF	TGTGCCACCGCGGACAGGGGCAATCAGCCCCAGCATTTT
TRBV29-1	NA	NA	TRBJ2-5	CSVDVLETQYF	TGCAGCGTTGATGTTCTGGAGACCCAGTACTTC
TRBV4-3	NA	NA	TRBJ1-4	CASSQVRYNEKLFF	TGCGCCAGCAGCCAAGTTCGTTATAATGAAAAACTGTTTTTT
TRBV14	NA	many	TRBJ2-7	CASSQDHGYEQYF	TGTGCCAGCAGCCAAGATCACGGCTACGAGCAGTACTTC
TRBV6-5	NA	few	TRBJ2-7	CASSSTRPTQIEQYF	TGTGCCAGCAGCAGTACGCGGCCTACTCAGATCGAGCAGTACTTC
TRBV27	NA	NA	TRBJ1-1	CASSSYPTENTEAFF	TGTGCCAGCAGTTCGTATCCAACAGAGAACACTGAAGCTTTCTTT
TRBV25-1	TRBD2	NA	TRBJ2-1	CASSEGGLGYFF	TGTGCCAGCAGTGAAGGTGGACTAGGGTATTTCTTC
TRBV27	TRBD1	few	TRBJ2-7	CASSLRTGGGGEQYF	TGTGCCAGCAGCCTCCGGACAGGGGGCGGGGGCGAGCAGTACTTC
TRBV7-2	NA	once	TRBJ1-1	CASSSLPRKEAFF	TGTGCCAGCAGCTCGTTGCCACGGAAAGAAGCTTTCTTT
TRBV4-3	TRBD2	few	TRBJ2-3	CASSQFMMRGRSLIGTDTQYF	TGCGCCAGCAGCCAATTTATGATGCGCGGGAGAAGCCTAATTGGCACAGATACGCAGTATTTT
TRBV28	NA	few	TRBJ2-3	CASSYADTQYF	TGTGCCAGCAGTTATGCAGATACGCAGTATTTT
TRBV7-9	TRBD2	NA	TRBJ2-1	CASRSSGKTYNEQFF	TGTGCCAGCAGGTCTAGCGGTAAGACCTACAATGAGCAGTTCTTC
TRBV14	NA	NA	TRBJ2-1	CASSQERPLLF	TGTGCCAGCAGCCAAGAAAGACCCCTACTCTTC
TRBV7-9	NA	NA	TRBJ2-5	CASSRYEETQYF	TGTGCCAGCAGCCGATACGAAGAGACCCAATACTTC
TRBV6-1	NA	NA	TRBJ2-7	CASGEGSYEQYF	TGTGCCAGCGGAGAAGGTTCCTACGAGCAGTACTTC
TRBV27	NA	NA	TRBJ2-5	CPEAQGKETQYF	TGCCCCGAGGCACAGGGTAAAGAGACCCAGTACTTC
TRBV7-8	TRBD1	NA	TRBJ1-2	CASSIDRVGYTF	TGTGCCAGCAGCATAGACAGGGTTGGCTACACCTTC
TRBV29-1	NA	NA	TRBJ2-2	CSAQWTANTGELFF	TGCAGCGCGCAGTGGACAGCGAACACCGGGGAGCTGTTTTTT
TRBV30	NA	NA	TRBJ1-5	CAWSRGRLDQPQHF	TGTGCCTGGAGTCGGGGCCGATTGGATCAGCCCCAGCATTTT
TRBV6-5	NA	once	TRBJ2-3	CASSPGTYTHDTQYF	TGTGCCAGCAGCCCCGGGACTTACACACATGATACGCAGTATTTT
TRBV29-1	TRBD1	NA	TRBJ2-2	CSVGTGANTGELFF	TGCAGCGTGGGGACAGGGGCGAACACCGGGGAGCTGTTTTTT
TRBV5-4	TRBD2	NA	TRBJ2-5	CASSLSGREGETQYF	TGTGCCAGCAGCCTTAGCGGGAGGGAGGGAGAGACCCAGTACTTC
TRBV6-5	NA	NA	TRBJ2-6	CASSSRAGANVLTF	TGTGCCAGCAGCAGCAGGGCTGGGGCCAACGTCCTGACTTTC